This TCR beta chain appears in the sequencing data of a study of T cells in Graves' hyperthyroidism and ophthalmopathy. The source material, RNA transcripts, was used to amplify TCR beta CDR3 regions. During a first-round RT-PCR of the TCR CDR3, the HTBI primer set was used. TCRdb passed the multiplex PCR reads through MiXCR, listing each CDR3 protein once. Of a few hundred thousand distinct CDR3 sequences in the sample, roughly 13% were seen once. This clonotype was seen ten or more times. V lost 5 bases and J lost 0; bases outside the gene matches: 8. There are 16 residues in the CDR3. This TCR derives from a woman in her forties with Graves' ophthalmopathy. V is TRBV12-3 or TRBV12-4 and J is TRBJ2-3; 7 bases match TRBD1. Sequencing input: blood. In DNA form, the CDR3 reads TGTGCCAGCAGTCACACAGACAGGGAGAGCACAGATACGCAGTATTTT. Protein sequence: CASSHTDRESTDTQYF.